This T cell receptor beta chain was profiled in a study of cytomegalovirus exposure and HLA in healthy donors. Study findings and constraints: Analyses of presence and absence presupposed an approximately uniform sequencing depth across donors. It was reported in a later analysis that an Asian-associated ancestry cluster showed fewer N-insertions than the 666-donor mean.

It was with 60 Vbeta and 13 Jbeta primers that the PCR ran. Sequenced by immunoSEQ multiplex PCR; TCRdb stores in-frame clones only, minus some. Of around 210,000 clones in the sample, about 76% are singletons; the top ten hold approximately 0.36%. A note on this clone: Its antigen is still unknown.

This TCR came from a male donor in good health and CMV-seropositive. Input material: PBMCs.

CDR3 DNA: TGTGCCAGCACCTTTGCCGGCGGGAGGAGCGACGAGCAGTACTTC. It specifies CASTFAGGRSDEQYF. The gene calls are TRBV27 and TRBJ2-7, with 8 bases lining up with TRBD2. V shed 7 bases and J 5 bases; nucleotides not matched to a gene: 13. The germline CDR1 and CDR2 sequences are MNHEY and SMNVEV (reference sequence). There are 15 residues in the CDR3.